The 6 T cell receptor beta chains below were found in one sample sequenced in a study of blood T cell repertoires in COVID-19. Measured with immunoSEQ multiplex PCR; TCRdb has only the in-frame clones, and not every one. Of roughly 100,000 clones listed, roughly 80% are singletons. Sequences were obtained from peripheral blood. These TCRs come from a woman in her seventies with acute or convalescent COVID-19.

V usage is TRBV3-1 (or the pseudogene TRBV3-2) and J usage is TRBJ2-2; 8 bases are a match to TRBD2. CDR1 and CDR2 from the germline V gene are LGHDT and YNNKEL (reference sequence). CDR3 length equals 14 residues. The trim removed 4 bases at V and 4 bases at J, leaving 2 bases unmatched. CDR3 region: CASSLRGGTGELFF. The CDR3 bases are TGTGCCAGCAGCCTCCGGGGGGGCACCGGGGAGCTGTTTTTT.

This sequence joins TRBV27 and TRBJ1-2; a weak D match, TRBD1 (6 bases). V dropped 6 bases and J dropped 6 bases, with 20 bases sitting between them. The germline gives CDR1 MNHEY, CDR2 SMNVEV (reference sequence). There are 15 residues in the CDR3. The CDR3 here is CASSPWGQVLDGYTF. CDR3 bases: TGTGCCAGCAGCCCTTGGGGGCAAGTTCTCGATGGCTACACCTTC.

This chain connects TRBV2 to TRBJ1-2; D is perhaps TRBD1 (5 bases). CDR1 is SNHLY and CDR2 is FYNNEI in the germline V gene. The CDR3 covers 13 residues. The ends were cut back, 1 base at V and 7 bases at J, with 10 bases in the middle. The CDR3 region has the DNA TGTGCCAGCAGTGAAGAGGGGTCGGCTGGCTACACCTTC. It specifies CASSEEGSAGYTF.

The rearrangement links TRBV27 to TRBJ1-2, with D tentatively TRBD1 (5 bases). The CDR3 runs to 13 residues. V was cut by 3 bases and J by 7 bases, with 12 bases left in between. Germline-derived CDR1 and CDR2 are MNHEY and SMNVEV (reference sequence). CDR3 loop: CASSFVQGSGYTF. In nucleotides, the CDR3 is TGTGCCAGCAGTTTCGTCCAGGGAAGTGGCTACACCTTC.

The CDR3 spells CASSSQVNTEAFF. The CDR3 DNA is TGTGCCAGCAGCTCCCAGGTTAACACTGAAGCTTTCTTT. V is TRBV11-1 and J is TRBJ1-1; D remains ambiguous. The CDR3 has 13 amino acids. Germline V gene lookup returns CDR1 SGHAT and CDR2 FQDESV (reference sequence). The V end was cut by 4 bases, the J end by 2 bases, with 8 bases between.

The CDR3 spells CASSAQGDEQFF. CDR3 DNA sequence: TGTGCCAGCAGTGCCCAGGGTGATGAGCAGTTCTTC. This chain links TRBV2 with TRBJ2-1, with D tentatively TRBD1 (5 bases). Trimming shortened V by 4 bases and J by 8 bases, and 9 bases separated the two germline ends. This CDR3 contains 12 residues. Germline CDR1 SNHLY, CDR2 FYNNEI.